The 18 T cell receptor beta chains below come from one sample, sequenced in a study of OX40 agonist ivuxolimab in advanced cancers. The data were produced by immunoSEQ multiplex PCR, yet TCRdb's version contains in-frame clones alone and is incomplete. The data show roughly 59,000 clones, with under 90% seen just once and approximately 2% held by the top ten. The source was CD4+ or CD8+ T cells sorted from blood, collected in a trial of the OX40 agonist ivuxolimab. Source of these receptors: an adult with an advanced solid tumor such as melanoma, head and neck, liver or kidney cancer.

The V call is TRBV28, the J call TRBJ2-7; D is perhaps TRBD1 (7 bases). CDR3 length: 14 residues. V was cut by 8 bases and J by 5 bases, with 19 bases left in between. Germline lookup yields CDR1 MDHEN and CDR2 SYDVKM. This CDR3 is CASRRGQGGNEQYF. In DNA, the CDR3 is TGTGCCAGCCGAAGGGGGCAGGGGGGCAACGAGCAGTACTTC.

The chain links TRBV28 to TRBJ2-3, with 11 bases matching TRBD2. The ends lost 7 bases at V and 5 bases at J; junction bases unmatched: 11. Germline loops: CDR1 MDHEN, CDR2 SYDVKM. The CDR3 extends over 16 amino acids. Written as DNA, the CDR3 is TGTGCCAGCACTGTTAGCGGGAGGGCCGGGATAGATACGCAGTATTTT. The encoded protein is CASTVSGRAGIDTQYF.

This clone appeared once. This sequence joins TRBV7-3 and TRBJ2-3, with no clear D. Trimming took off 2 bases at V and 6 bases at J, with 9 bases between the two ends. Germline lookup yields CDR1 SGHTA and CDR2 FQGTGA. This CDR3 comprises 13 residues. This chain's CDR3 is CASSLFGGDTQYF. DNA of the CDR3: TGTGCCAGCAGCTTATTTGGTGGGGATACGCAGTATTTT.

This clone has only a few counts. The chain joins TRBV14 to TRBJ1-1; D might be TRBD1 (5 bases). V lost 4 bases to trimming and J lost 7 bases, with 16 bases between them. Germline V gives CDR1 SGHDN, CDR2 FVKESK. There are 14 residues in the CDR3. CDR3 nucleotide sequence: TGTGCCAGCAGCCCCCTCGGCGGGGGGGATGAAGCTTTCTTT. Residues: CASSPLGGGDEAFF. Looking up the rest from reference TRBV14 and TRBJ1-1 gives the full variable domain: EAGVTQFPSHSVIEKGQTVTLRCDPISGHDNLYWYRRVMGKEIKFLLHFVKESKQDESGMPNNRFLAERTGGTYSTLKVQPAELEDSGVYFCASSPLGGGDEAFFGQGTRLTVV.

This clone was detected a few times. This chain links TRBV10-1 with TRBJ2-7, with a weak D call TRBD2 (6 bases). Per the germline V gene, CDR1 is WNHNN and CDR2 is SYGVQD (reference sequence). The CDR3 spans 12 residues. V lost 8 bases and J 1 base, leaving 9 bases between the germline ends. CDR3 nucleotides: TGCGCCAGCTCGGGAGCTTCCTACGAGCAGTACTTC. This codes for CASSGASYEQYF.

The chain has TRBV5-4 and TRBJ2-5; D may be TRBD2 (5 bases). This CDR3 is built from 14 residues. V lost 1 base, J lost 2 bases, and 9 bases lay in between. Germline values: CDR1 SGHNT, CDR2 YYREEE (reference sequence). Here the CDR3 reads CASSLRPGQETQYF. CDR3 coding DNA: TGTGCCAGCAGCTTGAGGCCGGGGCAAGAGACCCAGTACTTC. The whole variable domain, filled in from reference TRBV5-4 and TRBJ2-5, reads ETGVTQSPTHLIKTRGQQVTLRCSSQSGHNTVSWYQQALGQGPQFIFQYYREEENGRGNFPPRFSGLQFPNYSSELNVNALELDDSALYLCASSLRPGQETQYFGPGTRLLVL.

The chain employs TRBV30 and TRBJ1-2, with D possibly TRBD1 on 5 matching bases. CDR1 and CDR2 (germline): GTSNPN, SVGIG (reference sequence). The CDR3 has 16 residues. Trimming pared 1 base from V and 0 bases from J, leaving 15 bases between. The CDR3: CAWSGYREGANYGYTF. The CDR3, as DNA: TGTGCCTGGAGTGGATACCGGGAAGGGGCTAACTATGGCTACACCTTC.

The chain carries TRBV27 and TRBJ2-6; possibly TRBD2 for D (5 bases). The germline V gene has CDR1 MNHEY and CDR2 SMNVEV (reference sequence). Trimming removed 0 bases at V and 0 bases at J, with 6 bases between. There are 16 residues in the CDR3. The CDR3 region is CASSLSLASGANVLTF. DNA of the CDR3: TGTGCCAGCAGTTTATCCCTAGCCTCTGGGGCCAACGTCCTGACTTTC.

In regard to this clone: The same CDR3 is also encoded by other DNA sequences in this sample. The chain is built from TRBV18 and TRBJ2-1; the D is unclear. V lost 3 bases and J lost 4, with 7 bases in between. This CDR3 has 13 amino acids. Germline CDR1 is KGHSH and CDR2 is LQKENI. The chain's CDR3 is CASSPGQYNEQFF. CDR3 DNA: TGTGCCAGCTCACCTGGCCAATACAATGAGCAGTTCTTC.

V gene TRBV5-4 combines with J gene TRBJ1-1; perhaps TRBD1 as D (6 bases). Trimming removed 0 bases at V and 11 bases at J, with 11 bases between. Germline V gene lookup returns CDR1 SGHNT and CDR2 YYREEE (reference sequence). There are 12 residues in the CDR3. The CDR3 sequence is CASSLVRGRAFF. In nucleotides, the CDR3 is TGTGCCAGCAGCTTGGTCAGGGGTAGGGCTTTCTTT.

The chain uses TRBV13 and TRBJ2-3; TRBD1 agrees at 9 bases. The CDR3 is 18 amino acids. V dropped 5 bases and J dropped 4; count of bases not matched to a gene: 16. Germline V gene lookup returns CDR1 PRHDT and CDR2 FYEKMQ (reference sequence). CDR3 amino acids: CASSPVLSGTGYSDTQYF. DNA of the CDR3: TGTGCCAGCAGCCCCGTACTATCCGGGACAGGGTATTCAGATACGCAGTATTTT.

V usage is TRBV6-4 and J usage is TRBJ2-3, with D hard to call. The CDR3 has 14 amino acids. V was shortened by 6 bases and J by 5 bases, with 15 bases between the two germline ends. CDR1 is MRHNA, CDR2 SNTAGT, per germline. The CDR3 sequence is CASSTYGGKDTQYF. CDR3 DNA sequence: TGTGCCAGCAGCACGTATGGTGGGAAAGATACGCAGTATTTT.

V is TRBV6-5 and J is TRBJ2-7, with 8 nucleotides matching TRBD2. CDR3 length: 16 residues. Trimming removed 2 bases from V and 7 bases from J; junction bases left unmatched: 13. Germline CDR1 is MNHEY and CDR2 is SVGAGI. CDR3 bases: TGTGCCAGCAGTTACGTAACAGCGGGAGCCGGGGGGGAGCAGTACTTC. Its translation: CASSYVTAGAGGEQYF.

This clone was recorded once. The chain couples TRBV30 to TRBJ2-3, with TRBD2 identical over 10 bases. From germline, CDR1 is GTSNPN and CDR2 SVGIG (reference sequence). Trimming took 8 bases from V and 1 from J; bases not matched to a gene: 0. The CDR3 is made up of 12 amino acids. CDR3 in amino acids: CALAGGTDTQYF. The CDR3, as DNA: TGTGCCCTAGCGGGGGGCACAGATACGCAGTATTTT.

This clone showed up just a few times. The rearrangement links TRBV2 to TRBJ2-1, with D possibly matching TRBD2 (6 bases). Trimming cost V 5 bases and J 10 bases, with 9 bases left between them. Per germline, CDR1 SNHLY and CDR2 FYNNEI. The CDR3 covers 11 residues. In DNA form, the CDR3 reads TGTGCCAGCAGTAGACTAGGGGAGCAGTTCTTC. Amino acid sequence: CASSRLGEQFF. The whole variable domain, remainder taken from reference TRBV2 and TRBJ2-1, is EPEVTQTPSHQVTQMGQEVILRCVPISNHLYFYWYRQILGQKVEFLVSFYNNEISEKSEIFDDQFSVERPDGSNFTLKIRSTKLEDSAMYFCASSRLGEQFFGPGTRLTVL.

The V gene is TRBV19, the J gene TRBJ1-2, with D maybe TRBD1 (6 bases). From germline, CDR1 is LNHDA and CDR2 SQIVND (reference sequence). With 1 base removed from V and 6 bases from J, the gap between germline ends came to 12 bases. The CDR3 runs to 14 residues. CDR3 coding DNA: TGTGCCAGTAGTATAGCCAGGACAGACGATGGCTACACCTTC. Its protein is CASSIARTDDGYTF.

The CDR3 protein is CASRKTGGDYGYTF. DNA for the CDR3: TGTGCCAGCAGGAAGACAGGGGGTGACTATGGCTACACCTTC. The chain carries TRBV5-4 and TRBJ1-2; TRBD1 matches 9 bases. CDR3 length equals 14 residues. V shed 5 bases, J shed 3 bases, and the junction held 5 bases outside the gene matches. Germline V gene data show CDR1 as SGHNT and CDR2 as YYREEE (reference sequence). Full variable domain (remainder filled in from reference TRBV5-4 and TRBJ1-2): ETGVTQSPTHLIKTRGQQVTLRCSSQSGHNTVSWYQQALGQGPQFIFQYYREEENGRGNFPPRFSGLQFPNYSSELNVNALELDDSALYLCASRKTGGDYGYTFGSGTRLTVV.

The genes are TRBV30 and TRBJ2-7, with D perhaps TRBD1 or TRBD2 (6 bases each). CDR1 GTSNPN and CDR2 SVGIG come from the germline V gene (reference sequence). V lost 0 bases and J 2 bases, leaving 11 bases between the germline ends. The CDR3 spans 14 residues. The CDR3 protein is CAWSVGGSAYEQYF. The CDR3 DNA is TGTGCCTGGAGTGTAGGGGGGAGCGCCTACGAGCAGTACTTC.